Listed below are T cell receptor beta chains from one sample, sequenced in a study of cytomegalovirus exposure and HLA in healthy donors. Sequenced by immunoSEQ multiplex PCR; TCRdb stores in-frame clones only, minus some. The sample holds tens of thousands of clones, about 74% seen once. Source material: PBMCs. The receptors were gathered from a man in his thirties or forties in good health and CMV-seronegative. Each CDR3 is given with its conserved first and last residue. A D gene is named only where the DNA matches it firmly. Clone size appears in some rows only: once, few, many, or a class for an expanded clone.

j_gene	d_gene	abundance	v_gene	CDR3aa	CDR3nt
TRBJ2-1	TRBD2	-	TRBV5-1	CASSLVASGDGNEQFF	TGCGCCAGCAGCTTGGTTGCCAGCGGGGACGGCAATGAGCAGTTCTTC
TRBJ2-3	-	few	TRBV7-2	CASSSFTDTQYF	TGTGCCAGCAGCTCCTTCACAGATACGCAGTATTTT
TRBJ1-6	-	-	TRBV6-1	CASSEQGSYNSPLHF	TGTGCCAGCAGTGAACAGGGTTCCTATAATTCACCCCTCCACTTT
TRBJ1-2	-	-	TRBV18	CASSPSQEDYGYTF	TGTGCCAGCTCACCATCGCAGGAGGACTATGGCTACACCTTC
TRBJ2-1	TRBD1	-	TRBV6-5	CASSYSQGAYEQFF	TGTGCCAGCAGTTACTCACAGGGGGCTTATGAGCAGTTCTTC
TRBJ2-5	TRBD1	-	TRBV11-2	CASSFLLGQGARETQYF	TGTGCCAGCAGCTTTTTACTGGGACAGGGGGCAAGAGAGACCCAGTACTTC
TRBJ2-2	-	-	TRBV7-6	CASSSLDWVAAGELFF	TGTGCCAGCAGCTCCCTAGATTGGGTAGCGGCCGGGGAGCTGTTTTTT
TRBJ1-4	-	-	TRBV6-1	CASSVSGNEKLFF	TGTGCCAGCAGTGTGTCAGGGAATGAAAAACTGTTTTTT
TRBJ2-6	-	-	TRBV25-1	CASSEYITGESGANVLTF	TGTGCCAGCAGTGAATATATTACTGGAGAATCTGGGGCCAACGTCCTGACTTTC
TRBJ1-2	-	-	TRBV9	CASSGSSTNYGYTF	TGTGCCAGCAGTGGGAGTTCAACTAACTATGGCTACACCTTC